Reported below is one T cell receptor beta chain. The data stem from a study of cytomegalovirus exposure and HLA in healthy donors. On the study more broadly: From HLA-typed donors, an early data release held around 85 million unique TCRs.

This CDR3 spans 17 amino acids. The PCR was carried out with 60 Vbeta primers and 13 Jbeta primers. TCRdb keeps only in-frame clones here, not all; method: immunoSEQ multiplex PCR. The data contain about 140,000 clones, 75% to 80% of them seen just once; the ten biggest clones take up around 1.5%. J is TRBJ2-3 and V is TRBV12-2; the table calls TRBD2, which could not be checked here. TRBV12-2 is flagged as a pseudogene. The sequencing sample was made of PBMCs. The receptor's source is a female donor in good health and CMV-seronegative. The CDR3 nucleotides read TGTGCAAGTCGCTTAGGTATTCTTCGGCGGGGTGCAGATACGCAGTATTTT. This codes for CASRLGILRRGADTQYF.